Sequencing of this T cell receptor beta chain was carried out in a study of early T cells in non-severe SARS-CoV-2 infection. Across the study: Unsorted whole-blood RNA was sequenced in bulk, leaving chains unpaired.

In this sample, this clonotype turned up a few times. Its target is not known. The germline gives CDR1 SQVTM, CDR2 ANQGSEA. With 4 bases removed from V and 3 bases from J, the gap between germline ends came to 13 bases. The CDR3 sequence is 14 residues long. Attached unique molecular identifiers marked individual cDNA molecules. TCRdb reprocessed the 5' RACE reads via MiXCR and lists one record per CDR3 protein. Of under 70,000 distinct CDR3 sequences detected, 10% to 15% appear once; the ten largest clones hold around 4.7%. The study's findings and limits: Clonotype matching in VDJdb favored anti-spike CD8 responses and did not capture private and CD4 specificities.

Sequencing was done on a sample of whole blood. The chain has TRBV29-1 and TRBJ2-1; D remains unclear. The receptor's source is an adult who was a healthcare worker with PCR-confirmed SARS-CoV-2 infection or an uninfected control (not recorded which). The CDR3 here is CSVVSTVGYNEQFF. The DNA of the CDR3 is TGCAGCGTTGTTAGTACAGTCGGCTACAATGAGCAGTTCTTC.